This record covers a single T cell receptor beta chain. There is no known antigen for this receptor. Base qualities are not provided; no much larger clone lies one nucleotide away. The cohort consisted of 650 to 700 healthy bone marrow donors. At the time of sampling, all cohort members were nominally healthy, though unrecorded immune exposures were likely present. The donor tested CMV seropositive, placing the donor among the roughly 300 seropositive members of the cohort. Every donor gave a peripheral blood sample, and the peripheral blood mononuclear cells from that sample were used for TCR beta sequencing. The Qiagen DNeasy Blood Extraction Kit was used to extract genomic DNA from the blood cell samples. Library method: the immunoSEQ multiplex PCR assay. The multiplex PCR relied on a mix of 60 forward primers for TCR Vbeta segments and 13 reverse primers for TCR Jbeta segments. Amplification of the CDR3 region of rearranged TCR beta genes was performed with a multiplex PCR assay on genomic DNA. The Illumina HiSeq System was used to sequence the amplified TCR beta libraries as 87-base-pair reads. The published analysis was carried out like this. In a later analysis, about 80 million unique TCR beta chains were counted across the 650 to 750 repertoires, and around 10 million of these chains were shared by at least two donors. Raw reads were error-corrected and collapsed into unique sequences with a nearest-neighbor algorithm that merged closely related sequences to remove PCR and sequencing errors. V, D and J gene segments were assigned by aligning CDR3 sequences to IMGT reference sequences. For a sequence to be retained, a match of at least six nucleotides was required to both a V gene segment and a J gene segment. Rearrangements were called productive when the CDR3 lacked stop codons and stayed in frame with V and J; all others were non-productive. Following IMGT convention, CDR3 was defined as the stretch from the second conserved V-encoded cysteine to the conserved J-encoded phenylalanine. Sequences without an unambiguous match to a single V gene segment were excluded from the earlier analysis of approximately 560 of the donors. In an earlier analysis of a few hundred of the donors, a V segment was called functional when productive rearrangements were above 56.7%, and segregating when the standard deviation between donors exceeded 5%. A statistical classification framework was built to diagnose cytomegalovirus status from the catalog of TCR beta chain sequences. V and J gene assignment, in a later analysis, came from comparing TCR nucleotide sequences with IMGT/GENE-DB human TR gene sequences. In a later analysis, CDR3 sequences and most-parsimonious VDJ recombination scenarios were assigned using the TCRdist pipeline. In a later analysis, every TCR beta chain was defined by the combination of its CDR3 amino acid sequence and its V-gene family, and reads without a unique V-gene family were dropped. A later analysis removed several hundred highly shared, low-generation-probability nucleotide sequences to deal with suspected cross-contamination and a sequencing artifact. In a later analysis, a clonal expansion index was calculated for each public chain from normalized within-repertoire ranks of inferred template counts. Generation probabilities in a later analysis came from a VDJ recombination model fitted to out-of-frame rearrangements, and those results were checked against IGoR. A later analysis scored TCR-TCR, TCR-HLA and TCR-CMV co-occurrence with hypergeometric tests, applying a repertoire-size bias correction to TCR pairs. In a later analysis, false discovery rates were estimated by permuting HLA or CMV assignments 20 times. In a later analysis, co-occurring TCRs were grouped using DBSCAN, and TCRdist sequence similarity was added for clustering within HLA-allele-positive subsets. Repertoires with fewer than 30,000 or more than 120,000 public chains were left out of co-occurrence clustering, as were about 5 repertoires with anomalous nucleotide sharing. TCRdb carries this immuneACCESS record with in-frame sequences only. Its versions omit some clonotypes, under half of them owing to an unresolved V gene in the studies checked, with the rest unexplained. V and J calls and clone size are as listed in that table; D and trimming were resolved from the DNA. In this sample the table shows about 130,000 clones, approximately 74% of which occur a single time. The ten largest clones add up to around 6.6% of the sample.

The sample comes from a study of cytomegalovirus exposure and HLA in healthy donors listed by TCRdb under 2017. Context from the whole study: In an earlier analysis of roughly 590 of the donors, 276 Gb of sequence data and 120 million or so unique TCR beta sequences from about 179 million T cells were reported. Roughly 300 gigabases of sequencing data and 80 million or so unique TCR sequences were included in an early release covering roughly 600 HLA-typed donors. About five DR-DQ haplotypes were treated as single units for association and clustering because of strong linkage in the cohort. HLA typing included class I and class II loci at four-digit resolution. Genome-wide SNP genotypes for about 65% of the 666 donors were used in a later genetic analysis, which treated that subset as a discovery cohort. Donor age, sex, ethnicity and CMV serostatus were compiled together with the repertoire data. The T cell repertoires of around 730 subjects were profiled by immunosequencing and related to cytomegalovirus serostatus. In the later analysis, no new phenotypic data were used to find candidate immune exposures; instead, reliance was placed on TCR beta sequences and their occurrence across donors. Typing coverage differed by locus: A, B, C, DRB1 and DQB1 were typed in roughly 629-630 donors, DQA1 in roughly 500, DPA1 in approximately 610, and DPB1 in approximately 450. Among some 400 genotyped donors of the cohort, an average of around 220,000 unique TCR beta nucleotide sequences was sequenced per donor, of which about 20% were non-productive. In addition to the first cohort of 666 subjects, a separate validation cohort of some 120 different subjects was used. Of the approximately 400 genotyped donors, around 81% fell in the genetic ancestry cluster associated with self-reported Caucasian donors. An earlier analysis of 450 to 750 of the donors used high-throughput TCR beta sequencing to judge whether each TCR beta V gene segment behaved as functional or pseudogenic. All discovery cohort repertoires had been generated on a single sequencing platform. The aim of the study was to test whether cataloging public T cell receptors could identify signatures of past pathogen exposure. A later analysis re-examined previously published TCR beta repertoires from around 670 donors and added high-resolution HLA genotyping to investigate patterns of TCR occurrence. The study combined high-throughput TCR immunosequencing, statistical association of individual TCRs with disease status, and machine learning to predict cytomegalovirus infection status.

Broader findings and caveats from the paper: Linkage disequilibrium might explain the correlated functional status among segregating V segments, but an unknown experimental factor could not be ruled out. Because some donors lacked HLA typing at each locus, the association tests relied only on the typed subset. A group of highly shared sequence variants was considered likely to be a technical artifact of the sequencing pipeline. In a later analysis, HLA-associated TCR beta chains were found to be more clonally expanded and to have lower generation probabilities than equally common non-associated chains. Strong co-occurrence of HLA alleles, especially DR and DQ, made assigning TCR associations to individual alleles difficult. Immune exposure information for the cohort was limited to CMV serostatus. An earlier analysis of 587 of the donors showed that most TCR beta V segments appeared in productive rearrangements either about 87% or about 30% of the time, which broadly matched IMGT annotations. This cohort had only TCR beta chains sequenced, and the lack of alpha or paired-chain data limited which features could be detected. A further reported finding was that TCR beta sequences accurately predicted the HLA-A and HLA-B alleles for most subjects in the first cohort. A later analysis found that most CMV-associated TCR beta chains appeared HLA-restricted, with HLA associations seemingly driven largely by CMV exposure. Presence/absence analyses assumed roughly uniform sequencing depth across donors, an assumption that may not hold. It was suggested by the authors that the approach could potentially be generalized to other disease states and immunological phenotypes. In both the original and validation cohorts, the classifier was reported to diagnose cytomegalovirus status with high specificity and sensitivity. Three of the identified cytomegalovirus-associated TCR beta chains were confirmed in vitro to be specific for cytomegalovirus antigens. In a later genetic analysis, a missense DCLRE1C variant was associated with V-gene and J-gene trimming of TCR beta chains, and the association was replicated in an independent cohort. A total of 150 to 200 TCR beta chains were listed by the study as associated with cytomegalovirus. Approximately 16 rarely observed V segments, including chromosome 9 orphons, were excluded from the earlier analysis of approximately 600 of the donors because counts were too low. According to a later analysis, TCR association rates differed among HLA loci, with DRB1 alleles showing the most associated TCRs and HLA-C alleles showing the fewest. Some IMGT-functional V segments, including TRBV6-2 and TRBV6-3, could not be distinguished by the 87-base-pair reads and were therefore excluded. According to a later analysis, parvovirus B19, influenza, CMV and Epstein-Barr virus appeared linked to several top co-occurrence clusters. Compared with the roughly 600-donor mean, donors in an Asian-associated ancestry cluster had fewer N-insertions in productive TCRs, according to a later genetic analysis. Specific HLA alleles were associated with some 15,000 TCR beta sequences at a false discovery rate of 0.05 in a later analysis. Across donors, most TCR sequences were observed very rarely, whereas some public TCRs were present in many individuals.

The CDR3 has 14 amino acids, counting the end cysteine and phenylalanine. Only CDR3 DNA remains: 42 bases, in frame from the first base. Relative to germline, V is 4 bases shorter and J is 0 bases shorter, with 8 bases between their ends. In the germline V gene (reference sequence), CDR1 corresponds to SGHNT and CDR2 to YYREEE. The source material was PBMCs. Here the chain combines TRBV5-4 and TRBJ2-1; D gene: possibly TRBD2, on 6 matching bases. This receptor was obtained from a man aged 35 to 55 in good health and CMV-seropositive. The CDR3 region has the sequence CASSGSGSYNEQFF. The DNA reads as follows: TGTGCCAGCAGCGGTAGCGGCTCCTACAATGAGCAGTTCTTC.